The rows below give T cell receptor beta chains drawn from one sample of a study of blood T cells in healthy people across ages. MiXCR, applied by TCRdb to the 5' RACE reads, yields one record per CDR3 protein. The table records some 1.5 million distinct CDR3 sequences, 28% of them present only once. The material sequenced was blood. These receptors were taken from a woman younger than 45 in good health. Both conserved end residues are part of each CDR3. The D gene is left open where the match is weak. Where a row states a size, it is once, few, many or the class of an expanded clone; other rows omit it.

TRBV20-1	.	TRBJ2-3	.	CSARPPGPYGQYF	TGCAGTGCTAGACCCCCGGGGCCATACGGGCAGTATTTT
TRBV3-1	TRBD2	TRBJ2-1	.	CARSPTSGSYNEQFF	TGTGCCAGAAGTCCCACTAGCGGGTCCTACAATGAGCAGTTCTTC
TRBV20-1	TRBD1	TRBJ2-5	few	CSADRQGGEAQYF	TGCAGTGCCGATAGACAGGGTGGAGAGGCCCAGTACTTC
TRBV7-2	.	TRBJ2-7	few	CANGGRIANEQYF	TGTGCCAATGGGGGGAGGATTGCGAACGAGCAGTACTTC
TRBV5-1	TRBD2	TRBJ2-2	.	CASSLPGTSDTGELFF	TGCGCCAGCAGCTTGCCCGGGACTAGCGATACCGGGGAGCTGTTTTTT
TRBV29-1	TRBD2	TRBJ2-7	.	CSVEGREGLSYEQYF	TGCAGCGTTGAAGGGCGGGAGGGCCTATCATACGAGCAGTACTTC
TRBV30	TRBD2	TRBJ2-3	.	CSGASTDTQYF	TGTAGCGGGGCTAGCACAGATACGCAGTATTTT
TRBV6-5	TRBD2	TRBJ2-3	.	CTRSYSRGLAGLTDTQYF	TGTACCCGCAGTTACTCAAGAGGGCTAGCGGGCCTCACAGATACGCAGTATTTT
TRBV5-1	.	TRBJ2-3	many	CASTKLEGTDTQYF	TGCGCCAGCACAAAACTCGAGGGCACAGATACGCAGTATTTT
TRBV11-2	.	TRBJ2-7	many	CASSLVGTTYEQYF	TGTGCCAGCAGCTTAGTAGGGACAACCTACGAGCAGTACTTC
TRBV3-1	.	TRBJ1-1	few	CASSQDGLDSSMNTEAFF	TGTGCCAGCAGCCAAGATGGTTTGGACAGTTCCATGAACACTGAAGCTTTCTTT
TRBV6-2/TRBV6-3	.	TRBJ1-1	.	CASSTLFMGTLNTEAFF	TGTGCCAGCAGTACCCTTTTTATGGGGACCCTGAACACTGAAGCTTTCTTT
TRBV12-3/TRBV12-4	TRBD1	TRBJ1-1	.	CASRPGTGPNTEAFF	TGTGCCAGCAGGCCCGGGACAGGTCCGAACACTGAAGCTTTCTTT
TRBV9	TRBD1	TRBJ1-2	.	CASSGYRGIFFGYTF	TGTGCCAGCAGCGGCTACAGGGGCATCTTTTTTGGCTACACCTTC
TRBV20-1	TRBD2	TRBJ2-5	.	CSATIAGLETQYF	TGCAGTGCTACCATAGCGGGATTAGAGACCCAGTACTTC
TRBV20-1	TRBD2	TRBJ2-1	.	CSARDATSGGLNGQFF	TGCAGTGCTAGAGACGCGACTAGCGGGGGGCTTAATGGGCAGTTCTTC
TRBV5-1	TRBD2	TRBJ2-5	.	CANSLERGGRETQYF	TGCGCCAACAGCTTGGAGCGGGGGGGAAGAGAGACCCAGTACTTC
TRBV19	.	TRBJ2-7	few	CASSIDPSDAYEQYF	TGTGCCAGTAGTATAGATCCCAGCGATGCCTACGAGCAGTACTTC
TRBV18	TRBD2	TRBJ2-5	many	CASSPGDYETQYF	TGTGCCAGCTCACCCGGGGACTACGAGACCCAGTACTTC
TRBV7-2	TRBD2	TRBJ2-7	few	CASSLGTSDTYEQYF	TGTGCCAGCAGCTTAGGGACTAGCGATACCTACGAGCAGTACTTC
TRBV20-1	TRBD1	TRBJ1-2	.	CSAPIRTTGAHGYTF	TGCAGTGCCCCTATACGCACAACAGGGGCGCATGGCTACACCTTC
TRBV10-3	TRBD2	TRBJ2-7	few	CAISESGLTTSYEQYF	TGTGCCATCAGTGAGTCGGGACTAACGACCTCCTACGAGCAGTACTTC
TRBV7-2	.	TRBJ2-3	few	CASSSSRRLGTDTQYF	TGTGCCAGCAGCTCGAGTCGAAGGTTGGGCACAGATACGCAGTATTTT
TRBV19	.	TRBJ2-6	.	CATKWGGGSGANVLTF	TGTGCCACCAAATGGGGAGGGGGCTCTGGGGCCAACGTCCTGACTTTC
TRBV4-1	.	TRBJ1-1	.	CASSQPRADRNTEAFF	TGCGCCAGCAGCCAACCTAGAGCAGACAGGAACACTGAAGCTTTCTTT
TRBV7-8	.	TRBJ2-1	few	CASSQLLDYNEQFF	TGTGCCAGCAGCCAACTACTAGACTACAATGAGCAGTTCTTC
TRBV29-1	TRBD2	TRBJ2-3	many	CSGTSGGADTQYF	TGCAGCGGAACTAGCGGGGGGGCGGATACGCAGTATTTT
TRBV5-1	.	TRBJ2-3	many	CASSLAGSDTQYF	TGCGCCAGCAGCTTGGCCGGGTCAGATACGCAGTATTTT
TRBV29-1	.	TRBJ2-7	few	CSVEASLGYEQYF	TGCAGCGTTGAAGCCTCTCTTGGGTACGAGCAGTACTTC
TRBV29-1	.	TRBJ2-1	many	CSVATYNEQFF	TGCAGCGTTGCTACCTACAATGAGCAGTTCTTC
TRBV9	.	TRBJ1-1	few	CASSYNRRFNTEAFF	TGTGCCAGTAGCTACAACAGGAGATTCAACACTGAAGCTTTCTTT
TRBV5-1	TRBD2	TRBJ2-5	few	CASSLGTSGIQETQYF	TGCGCCAGCAGCCTCGGGACTAGCGGGATACAAGAGACCCAGTACTTC
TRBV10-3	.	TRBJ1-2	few	CAISADGGGYTF	TGTGCCATCAGTGCGGACGGGGGGGGCTACACCTTC
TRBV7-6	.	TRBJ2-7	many	CASSLVAGVEQYF	TGTGCCAGCAGCTTAGTGGCAGGGGTCGAGCAGTACTTC
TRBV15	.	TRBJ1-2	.	CATSREEPVNYGYTF	TGTGCCACCAGCAGAGAGGAGCCGGTGAACTATGGCTACACCTTC
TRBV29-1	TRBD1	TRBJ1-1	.	CSVWDRGNTEAFF	TGCAGCGTTTGGGACAGGGGGAACACTGAAGCTTTCTTT
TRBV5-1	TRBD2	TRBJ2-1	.	CASSLVLSVGGGEYNEQFF	TGCGCCAGCAGCTTGGTCTTATCGGTCGGCGGGGGGGAATACAATGAGCAGTTCTTC
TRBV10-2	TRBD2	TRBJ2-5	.	CASSASGREATQYF	TGCGCCAGCAGTGCTAGCGGGAGGGAGGCGACCCAGTACTTC
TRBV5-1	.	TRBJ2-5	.	CASSRDPMGETQYF	TGCGCCAGCAGCCGGGACCCAATGGGAGAGACCCAGTACTTC
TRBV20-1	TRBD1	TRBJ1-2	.	CSAATDREGGYTF	TGCAGTGCGGCAACGGACAGGGAGGGGGGCTACACCTTC
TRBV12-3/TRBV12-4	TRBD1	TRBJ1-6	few	CASSSRQGRDSPLHF	TGTGCCAGCAGTTCCCGACAGGGACGAGATTCACCCCTCCACTTT
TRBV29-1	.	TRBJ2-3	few	CSATKTGDTQYF	TGCAGCGCCACGAAAACCGGAGATACGCAGTATTTT
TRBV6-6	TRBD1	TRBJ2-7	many	CASRDRTSSYEQYF	TGTGCCAGCAGGGACAGGACGAGCTCCTACGAGCAGTACTTC
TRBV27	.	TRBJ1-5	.	CASSLVKGPNQPQHF	TGTGCCAGCAGTCTCGTTAAGGGTCCCAATCAGCCCCAGCATTTT
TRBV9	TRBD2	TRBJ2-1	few	CASSTQIAGYNEQFF	TGTGCCAGCAGCACCCAAATAGCGGGTTACAATGAGCAGTTCTTC
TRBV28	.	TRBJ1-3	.	CASSTAGGNTIYF	TGTGCCAGCAGTACGGCAGGTGGAAACACCATATATTTT
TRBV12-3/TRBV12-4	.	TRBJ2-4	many	CASSLTGQLAKNIQYF	TGTGCCAGCAGTTTGACGGGGCAGCTAGCCAAAAACATTCAGTACTTC
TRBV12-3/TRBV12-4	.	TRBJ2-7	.	CASSLTTPYEQYF	TGTGCCAGCAGTTTAACGACCCCCTACGAGCAGTACTTC
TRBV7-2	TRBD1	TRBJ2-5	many	CASSPTGVQETQYF	TGTGCCAGCTCACCGACAGGGGTTCAAGAGACCCAGTACTTC
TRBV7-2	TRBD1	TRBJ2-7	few	CASRLGQGRKYF	TGTGCCAGCAGACTGGGACAGGGAAGGAAGTACTTC
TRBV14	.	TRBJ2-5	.	CASSQDLTETQYF	TGTGCCAGCAGCCAAGACCTTACGGAGACCCAGTACTTC
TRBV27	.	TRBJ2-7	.	CASRDRSYGEQYF	TGTGCCAGCAGGGACAGAAGTTACGGAGAGCAGTACTTC
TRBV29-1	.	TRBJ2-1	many	CSVPDGAYNEQFF	TGCAGCGTCCCAGACGGAGCCTACAATGAGCAGTTCTTC
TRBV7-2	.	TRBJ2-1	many	CASSLGRPLSSYNEQFF	TGCGCCAGCAGCTTGGGTAGGCCTTTGAGCTCCTACAATGAGCAGTTCTTC